Reported below is one T cell receptor (beta chain). Its specificity is not known. These data originate in a study of shared clonotypes between healthy human individuals. Execution of the assay was at deep level. Unsorted PBMC DNA was sequenced on ten immunoSEQ deep assay plates. Measured with immunoSEQ multiplex PCR; TCRdb has only the in-frame clones, and not every one. This sample yields hundreds of thousands of clones, of which roughly 83% are seen a single time; about 13% belongs to the top ten. Study results and limitations: Having only a few donors restricted how much genetic and exposure-history diversity was captured.

With 5 bases removed from V and 2 bases from J, the gap between germline ends came to 8 bases. This CDR3 region has 13 residues. Germline lookup yields CDR1 SGHTA and CDR2 FQGNSA. Sequenced: PBMCs. The rearrangement joins TRBV7-2 to TRBJ2-3; D remains ambiguous. This TCR derives from a middle-aged woman in good health. Some clones in this sample may be carry-over from other donors' samples. The CDR3 loop is CASSPYFTDTQYF. CDR3 DNA: TGTGCCAGCAGCCCCTACTTCACAGATACGCAGTATTTT.